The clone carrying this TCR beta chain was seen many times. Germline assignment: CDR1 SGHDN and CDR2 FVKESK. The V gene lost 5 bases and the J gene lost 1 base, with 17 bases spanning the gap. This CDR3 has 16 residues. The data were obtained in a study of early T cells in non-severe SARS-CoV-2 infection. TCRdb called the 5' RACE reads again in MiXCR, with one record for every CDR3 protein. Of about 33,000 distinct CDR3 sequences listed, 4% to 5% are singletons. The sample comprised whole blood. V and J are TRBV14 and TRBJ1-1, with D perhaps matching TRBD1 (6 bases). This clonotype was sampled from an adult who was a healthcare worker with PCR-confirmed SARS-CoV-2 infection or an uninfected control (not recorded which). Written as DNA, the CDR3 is TGTGCCAGCAGCAAACCCTCCAGGGGACCGAACACTGAAGCTTTCTTT. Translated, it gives CASSKPSRGPNTEAFF.